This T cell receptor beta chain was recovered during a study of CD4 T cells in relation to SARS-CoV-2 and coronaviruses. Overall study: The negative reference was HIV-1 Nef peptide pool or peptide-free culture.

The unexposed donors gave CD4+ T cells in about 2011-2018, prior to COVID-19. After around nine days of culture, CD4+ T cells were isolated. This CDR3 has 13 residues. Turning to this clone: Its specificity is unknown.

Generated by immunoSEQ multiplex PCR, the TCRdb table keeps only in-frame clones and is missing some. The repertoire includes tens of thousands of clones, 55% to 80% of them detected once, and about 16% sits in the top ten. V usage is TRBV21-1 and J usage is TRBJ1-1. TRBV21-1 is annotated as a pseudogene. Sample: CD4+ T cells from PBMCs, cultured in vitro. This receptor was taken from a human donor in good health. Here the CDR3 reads CASSKTSNTEAFF. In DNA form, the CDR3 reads TGTGCCAGCAGCAAAACCTCGAACACTGAAGCTTTCTTT.